These 28 T cell receptor beta chains were all obtained from the same sample, sequenced in a study of T cells in Graves' hyperthyroidism and ophthalmopathy. Researchers took RNA transcripts and amplified the TCR beta CDR3 regions from them. First-round RT-PCR of the TCR CDR3 relied on the HTBI primer set. From the multiplex PCR reads, TCRdb called clonotypes with MiXCR, one entry per CDR3 protein. The sample records about 360,000 distinct CDR3 sequences, roughly 13% being singletons. The sequenced sample was blood. The source of these receptors is a young woman with Graves' hyperthyroidism.

This clonotype has at least ten counts. The chain employs TRBV3-1 and TRBJ2-3, with 8 bases lining up with TRBD1. The CDR3 runs 15 residues. CDR1 is LGHDT and CDR2 is YNNKEL in the germline V gene (reference sequence). Trimming removed 5 bases from V and 1 base from J; junction bases left unmatched: 5. Here the CDR3 reads CASSGGQGGTDTQYF. The DNA of the CDR3 is TGTGCCAGCAGCGGAGGACAGGGTGGCACAGATACGCAGTATTTT.

The chain joins TRBV19 to TRBJ1-2; no firm D call. In germline, CDR1 is LNHDA, CDR2 SQIVND (reference sequence). The CDR3 runs to 15 residues. V lost 3 bases and J 4 bases, leaving 15 bases between the germline ends. CDR3 loop: CASSIYGSSFYGYTF. DNA for the CDR3: TGTGCCAGTAGTATTTACGGCAGCTCTTTCTATGGCTACACCTTC. The full variable domain, its missing parts supplied by reference TRBV19 and TRBJ1-2, is DGGITQSPKYLFRKEGQNVTLSCEQNLNHDAMYWYRQDPGQGLRLIYYSQIVNDFQKGDIAEGYSVSREKKESFPLTVTSAQKNPTAFYLCASSIYGSSFYGYTFGSGTRLTVV.

This chain joins TRBV4-3 and TRBJ2-5; D gene ambiguous. Germline V gene lookup returns CDR1 LGHNA and CDR2 YSLEER. Trimming pared 0 bases from V and 5 bases from J, leaving 10 bases between. There are 14 residues in the CDR3. The CDR3 spells CASSQDGVLETQYF. In DNA form, the CDR3 reads TGCGCCAGCAGCCAAGATGGGGTGTTGGAGACCCAGTACTTC.

This clonotype was seen at least ten times. The chain couples TRBV11-2 to TRBJ2-7; TRBD2 aligns across 9 bases. V trimming: 1 base; J trimming: 2 bases; junction bases outside the gene matches: 3. In germline, CDR1 is SGHAT, CDR2 FQNNGV. CDR3 length: 15 amino acids. The CDR3 protein is CASSLGSGSPYEQYF. The CDR3 DNA reads as TGTGCCAGCAGCTTAGGTAGCGGGAGCCCCTACGAGCAGTACTTC.

The gene calls are TRBV5-6 and TRBJ1-5, with TRBD1 matching 7 bases. Germline V gene data show CDR1 as SGHDT and CDR2 as YYEEEE. The V and J ends lost 0 bases and 9 bases, in that order; junction bases with no gene match: 6. This CDR3 is 14 amino acids long. The CDR3 spells CASSLADRDGPQHF. CDR3 DNA sequence: TGTGCCAGCAGCTTGGCCGACAGGGATGGGCCCCAGCATTTT. Using reference TRBV5-6 and TRBJ1-5 for the parts outside the CDR3, the full variable domain is DAGVTQSPTHLIKTRGQQVTLRCSPKSGHDTVSWYQQALGQGPQFIFQYYEEEERQRGNFPDRFSGHQFPNYSSELNVNALLLGDSALYLCASSLADRDGPQHFGDGTRLSIL.

Many counts were recorded for this clonotype. One end of the junction is discordant with germline, which a read error may explain. The chain uses TRBV12-3 or TRBV12-4 and TRBJ2-1, with TRBD2 as a possible D gene (6 bases). The CDR3 runs to 17 residues. The CDR3 bases are TGTGCCAGCAGTTCCTCCTCTTTGGCCAAGGCGGGATGGGAGCAGTGCTTC. Encoded protein: CASSSSSLAKAGWEQCF.

This clonotype was observed many times. The chain links TRBV5-1 to TRBJ1-6; a possible D gene is TRBD1 (5 bases). CDR1 is SGHRS and CDR2 is YFSETQ in the germline V gene. CDR3 length: 13 residues. V was trimmed by 5 bases and J by 9 bases, leaving 12 bases between them. Here the CDR3 DNA reads TGCGCCAGCAGTATCGGGGGATCTTCACCCCTCCACTTT. Amino acids: CASSIGGSSPLHF.

This clonotype was observed many times. The chain employs TRBV6-2 or TRBV6-3 and TRBJ2-7, with 7 positions matching TRBD1. CDR3 length equals 15 residues. Looked up from germline, CDR1 is MNHEY and CDR2 is SVGEGT. With V trimmed by 5 bases and J by 4 bases, 11 bases remained unmatched. The CDR3 DNA follows: TGTGCCAGCAGTCCGTCCCGGGACAGTTTTTACGAGCAGTACTTC. Translated, it gives CASSPSRDSFYEQYF.

In its sample, this clonotype was seen many times. This chain uses TRBV20-1 with TRBJ2-7, with TRBD1 identical over 10 bases. Germline-derived CDR1 and CDR2 are DFQATT and SNEGSKA (reference sequence). CDR3 length equals 13 residues. CDR3 region: CSGGGQGTGEQYF. CDR3 nucleotide sequence: TGCAGCGGGGGGGGACAGGGGACCGGCGAGCAGTACTTC.

In regard to this clonotype: Its ends do not fully match the called genes, so a read error is possible. This chain joins TRBV27 and TRBJ2-1, with 7 bases identical to TRBD2. Germline V lookup: CDR1 MNHEY, CDR2 SMNVEV (reference sequence). The CDR3 consists of 16 residues. This CDR3 is CASSPSGIWDYNERFF. The CDR3 DNA reads TGTGCCAGCAGTCCGTCAGGGATTTGGGACTACAATGAGCGGTTCTTC.

This clonotype was recorded many times. The CDR3: CASSNYRTNTEAFF. In DNA, the CDR3 is TGTGCCAGTAGTAATTACAGGACGAACACTGAAGCTTTCTTT. The V gene is TRBV19, the J gene TRBJ1-1; weak D call: TRBD1 (5 bases). The germline CDR1 and CDR2 sequences are LNHDA and SQIVND (reference sequence). V dropped 4 bases and J dropped 1 base, with 10 bases sitting between them. This CDR3 has 14 amino acids.

The sample holds many counts of this clonotype. This sequence joins TRBV11-3 and TRBJ2-7, with 11 positions matching TRBD2. The germline V gene encodes CDR1 SGHNT and CDR2 YENEEA. The CDR3 has 15 amino acids. Trimming cost V 3 bases and J 2 bases; bases outside gene matches: 3. The CDR3 nucleotides are TGTGCCAGCAGCTTGGATAGCGGGAGGGCCTACGAGCAGTACTTC. Its translation: CASSLDSGRAYEQYF.

This clonotype was counted only a few times. This CDR3 reads CASSYGPLGPNTDTQYF. CDR3 DNA sequence: TGTGCCAGCAGTTACGGGCCACTAGGGCCAAACACAGATACGCAGTATTTT. This chain connects TRBV6-2 or TRBV6-3 to TRBJ2-3, with a possible D match to TRBD2 (5 bases). This CDR3 is 17 amino acids long. Germline values: CDR1 MNHEY, CDR2 SVGEGT. Trimming removed 2 bases from V and 2 bases from J, with 17 bases in between.

This clonotype was counted at least ten times. The V gene is TRBV19, the J gene TRBJ1-1; maybe TRBD1 (5 bases). V lost 6 bases to trimming and J lost 5 bases, with 13 bases between them. The CDR3 contains 13 residues. Germline CDR1 is LNHDA and CDR2 is SQIVND (reference sequence). For the CDR3, the DNA is TGTGCCAGTAGCCAGGACGGGGGGACTGAAGCTTTCTTT. It codes for CASSQDGGTEAFF.

This clonotype was found many times. CDR3 DNA sequence: TGTGCCAGCAGCCAAGGACTAGCGGGAGGTTCAGAGCAGTACTTC. Translating gives CASSQGLAGGSEQYF. V usage is TRBV3-1 and J usage is TRBJ2-7; 13 nucleotides align to TRBD2. J gave up 7 bases and V 1 base, and 4 bases lay outside the gene matches. The CDR3 consists of 15 residues. In germline, CDR1 is LGHDT, CDR2 YNNKEL (reference sequence).

This clonotype was seen ten or more times. The chain joins TRBV28 to TRBJ1-1; 8 bases are shared with TRBD1. The germline V gene encodes CDR1 MDHEN and CDR2 SYDVKM. The CDR3 runs to 13 residues. Trimming at V came to 6 bases and at J to 5 bases, leaving 5 bases not matched to a gene. CDR3 protein: CASSSRGLTEAFF. The CDR3 DNA reads as TGTGCCAGCAGCTCCAGGGGGCTGACTGAAGCTTTCTTT. Full variable domain (missing parts from reference TRBV28 and TRBJ1-1): DVKVTQSSRYLVKRTGEKVFLECVQDMDHENMFWYRQDPGLGLRLIYFSYDVKMKEKGDIPEGYSVSREKKERFSLILESASTNQTSMYLCASSSRGLTEAFFGQGTRLTVV.

This clonotype was detected ten times or more. DNA for the CDR3: TGTGCCTGGAGTAGGGGTGATCGGTGGAAAGCTTTCTTT. Protein product: CAWSRGDRWKAFF. The chain couples TRBV30 to TRBJ1-1; D possibly corresponds to TRBD1 (5 bases). The CDR3 totals 13 residues. Trimming cost V 2 bases and J 9 bases, with 16 bases left between them. From germline, CDR1 is GTSNPN and CDR2 SVGIG (reference sequence).

This clonotype was seen at least ten times. The chain combines TRBV11-2 with TRBJ2-5; 8 bases are shared with TRBD2. CDR1 SGHAT and CDR2 FQNNGV come from the germline V gene. Losses at the gene ends were 4 bases for V and 5 bases for J; bases not matched to a gene: 9. The CDR3 is made up of 15 amino acids. The CDR3 protein is CASSSAKRERETQYF. The CDR3 nucleotides read TGTGCCAGCAGCTCCGCGAAGCGGGAGAGGGAGACCCAGTACTTC. Combining the CDR3 with reference TRBV11-2 and TRBJ2-5 gives the whole variable domain EAGVAQSPRYKIIEKRQSVAFWCNPISGHATLYWYQQILGQGPKLLIQFQNNGVVDDSQLPKDRFSAERLKGVDSTLKIQPAKLEDSAVYLCASSSAKRERETQYFGPGTRLLVL.

This clonotype was picked up many times. The CDR3: CSARDWATPLAKNIQYF. The DNA of the CDR3 is TGCAGTGCTAGAGATTGGGCCACCCCCCTAGCCAAAAACATTCAGTACTTC. J is TRBJ2-4 and V is TRBV20-1, with unresolved D. V was pared by 0 bases and J by 0 bases, with 15 bases between. Germline loops: CDR1 DFQATT, CDR2 SNEGSKA (reference sequence). The CDR3 length is 17 residues.

The CDR3 nucleotides are TGTGCCACCCGCAATGGGGTCTTTAGCAATCAGCCCCAGCATTTT. It codes for CATRNGVFSNQPQHF. The chain joins TRBV19 to TRBJ1-5, with D uncertain. The CDR3 spans 15 residues. V was clipped by 10 bases and J by 0 bases, with 16 bases between them. Looked up from germline, CDR1 is LNHDA and CDR2 is SQIVND (reference sequence).

The genes are TRBV4-3 and TRBJ1-4; 8 bases are shared with TRBD1. This CDR3 contains 17 residues. After removal of 0 bases from V and 0 bases from J, the junction contained 3 bases not matched to a gene. Germline values: CDR1 LGHNA, CDR2 YSLEER. The CDR3 spells CASSQDGQGATNEKLFF. Here the CDR3 DNA reads TGCGCCAGCAGCCAAGACGGACAGGGTGCAACTAATGAAAAACTGTTTTTT.

Many counts were recorded for this clonotype. The chain links TRBV28 to TRBJ1-1; D gene ambiguous. The V and J ends lost 3 bases and 4 bases respectively, with 6 bases between them. CDR3 size: 12 residues. CDR1 is MDHEN and CDR2 is SYDVKM in the germline V gene. The CDR3 is CASSFIITEAFF. For the CDR3, the DNA is TGTGCCAGCAGTTTTATAATCACTGAAGCTTTCTTT.

This clonotype was detected many times. CDR3: CASSGATGAPYEQYF. DNA for the CDR3: TGTGCCAGCAGCGGGGCGACAGGGGCTCCCTACGAGCAGTACTTC. The V and J genes are TRBV7-8 and TRBJ2-7; 8 positions match TRBD1. With V trimmed by 5 bases and J by 2 bases, 8 bases remained unmatched. This CDR3 spans 15 amino acids. The germline CDR1 and CDR2 sequences are SGHVS and FQNEAQ.

Ten or more counts support this clonotype. In DNA form, the CDR3 reads TGTGCCAGCAGTTACTCGAGGCTAGCGAGGTCCTACAATGAGCAGTTCTTC. It codes for CASSYSRLARSYNEQFF. This chain connects TRBV6-2 or TRBV6-3 to TRBJ2-1; maybe TRBD2 (6 bases). The V and J ends lost 0 bases and 1 base respectively, with 13 bases between them. This CDR3 spans 17 amino acids. Germline V gene lookup returns CDR1 MNHEY and CDR2 SVGEGT.

The V call is TRBV5-1, the J call TRBJ2-3; D is possibly TRBD1 (6 bases). The germline gives CDR1 SGHRS, CDR2 YFSETQ. V was pared by 7 bases and J by 2 bases, with 14 bases between. The CDR3 is 14 amino acids. The CDR3 DNA reads TGCGCCAGCTCCCCCGACAGGTCCACAGATACGCAGTATTTT. It translates to CASSPDRSTDTQYF.

This clonotype was seen many times. The rearrangement joins TRBV5-1 to TRBJ2-7, with TRBD1 identical over 10 bases. CDR3 length: 14 residues. Germline V gene lookup returns CDR1 SGHRS and CDR2 YFSETQ. V lost 0 bases to trimming and J lost 5 bases; unmatched junction nucleotides: 2. This CDR3 is CASSLVGTGDEQYF. In nucleotides, the CDR3 is TGCGCCAGCAGCTTGGTGGGGACAGGGGACGAGCAGTACTTC.

This clonotype was counted ten times or more. The chain combines TRBV20-1 with TRBJ2-7; TRBD1 agrees at 7 bases. Germline trimming cut 7 bases from V and 2 bases from J; bases unmatched to any gene: 8. The V gene's germline CDR1 is DFQATT and CDR2 SNEGSKA (reference sequence). This CDR3 has 13 residues. The CDR3 nucleotides read TGCAGTGGTCGGACAGGACTCCCCTACGAGCAGTACTTC. Translated: CSGRTGLPYEQYF.

Note on this clonotype: Since the CDR3 does not end with the conserved phenylalanine or tryptophan, this likely comes from a read error. CDR3 in amino acids: CSARVGDRGWETQYL. The DNA of the CDR3 is TGCAGTGCTAGAGTGGGGGACAGGGGATGGGAGACCCAGTACCTC. The J gene is TRBJ2-5, the V gene TRBV20-1; 10 nucleotides align to TRBD1. Germline V CDR1 and CDR2: DFQATT, SNEGSKA (reference sequence). The CDR3 extends over 15 amino acids. Losses at the gene ends were 1 base for V and 5 bases for J; bases not matched to a gene: 7.